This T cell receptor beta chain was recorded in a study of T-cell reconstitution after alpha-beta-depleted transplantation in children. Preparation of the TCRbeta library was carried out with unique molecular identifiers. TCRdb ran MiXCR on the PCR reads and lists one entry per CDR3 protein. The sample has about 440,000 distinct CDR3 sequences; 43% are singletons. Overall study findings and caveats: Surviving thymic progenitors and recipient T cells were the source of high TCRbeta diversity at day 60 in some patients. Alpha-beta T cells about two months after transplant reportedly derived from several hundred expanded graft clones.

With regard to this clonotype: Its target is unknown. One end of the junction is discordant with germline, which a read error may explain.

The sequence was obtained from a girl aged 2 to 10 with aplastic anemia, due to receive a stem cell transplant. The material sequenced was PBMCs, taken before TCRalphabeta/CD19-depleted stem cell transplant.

Written as DNA, the CDR3 is TGCTGTGCTAGGGCTCTTGAAGACAGGGCCCCTATGCCTTCCTATACGCAGTATTTT. This translates into CCARALEDRAPMPSYTQYF. This chain links TRBV20-1 with TRBJ2-3; TRBD1 matches 7 bases. Germline V CDR1 and CDR2: DFQATT, SNEGSKA (reference sequence). The CDR3 spans 19 residues.